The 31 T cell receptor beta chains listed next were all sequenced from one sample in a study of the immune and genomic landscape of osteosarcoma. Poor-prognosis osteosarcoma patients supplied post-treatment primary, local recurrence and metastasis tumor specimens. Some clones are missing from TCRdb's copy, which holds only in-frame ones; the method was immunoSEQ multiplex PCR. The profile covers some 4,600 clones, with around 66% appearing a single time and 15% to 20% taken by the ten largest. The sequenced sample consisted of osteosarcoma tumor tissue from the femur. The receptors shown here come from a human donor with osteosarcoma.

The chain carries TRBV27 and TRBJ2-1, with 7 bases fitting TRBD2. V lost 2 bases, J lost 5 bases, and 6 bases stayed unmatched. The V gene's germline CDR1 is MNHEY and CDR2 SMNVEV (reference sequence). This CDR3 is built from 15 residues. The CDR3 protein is CASSLNDGRNNEQFF. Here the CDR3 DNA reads TGTGCCAGCAGTTTAAACGACGGGAGGAACAATGAGCAGTTCTTC.

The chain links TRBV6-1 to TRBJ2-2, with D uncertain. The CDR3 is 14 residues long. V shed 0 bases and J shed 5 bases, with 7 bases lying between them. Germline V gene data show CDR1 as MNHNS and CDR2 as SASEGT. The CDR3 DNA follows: TGTGCCAGCAGTGAAGCGGTGGAGACCGGGGAGCTGTTTTTT. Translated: CASSEAVETGELFF.

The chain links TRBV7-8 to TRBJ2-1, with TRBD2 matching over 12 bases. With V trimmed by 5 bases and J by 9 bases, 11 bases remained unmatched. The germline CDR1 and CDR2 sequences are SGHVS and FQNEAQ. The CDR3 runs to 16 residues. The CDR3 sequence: CASSQVASGRVSEQFF. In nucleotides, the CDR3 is TGTGCCAGCAGCCAAGTAGCTAGCGGGAGGGTAAGTGAGCAGTTCTTC.

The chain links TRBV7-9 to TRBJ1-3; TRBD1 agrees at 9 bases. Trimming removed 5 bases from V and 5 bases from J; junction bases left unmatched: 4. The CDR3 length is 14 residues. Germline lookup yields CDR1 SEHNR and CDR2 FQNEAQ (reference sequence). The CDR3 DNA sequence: TGTGCCAGCAGCCCGGACAGGGGTCGAAACACCATATATTTT. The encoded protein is CASSPDRGRNTIYF. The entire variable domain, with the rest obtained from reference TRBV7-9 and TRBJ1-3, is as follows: DTGVSQNPRHKITKRGQNVTFRCDPISEHNRLYWYRQTLGQGPEFLTYFQNEAQLEKSRLLSDRFSAERPKGSFSTLEIQRTEQGDSAMYLCASSPDRGRNTIYFGEGSWLTVV.

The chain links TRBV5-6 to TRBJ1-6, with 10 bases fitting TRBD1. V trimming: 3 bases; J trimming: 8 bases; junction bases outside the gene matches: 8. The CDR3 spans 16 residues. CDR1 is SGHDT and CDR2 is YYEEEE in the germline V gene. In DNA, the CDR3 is TGTGCCAGCAGCTCCGGGACAGGGGACTGGTATTCACCCCTCCACTTT. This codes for CASSSGTGDWYSPLHF.

This chain's CDR3 is CASSTNREFYGYTF. The CDR3 DNA sequence: TGTGCCAGCAGTACTAACAGGGAATTCTATGGCTACACCTTC. The chain recombines TRBV6-5 with TRBJ1-2; D is possibly TRBD1 (6 bases). This CDR3 has 14 amino acids. CDR1 and CDR2 (germline): MNHEY, SVGAGI. V gave up 5 bases and J gave up 4 bases, with 14 bases separating them.

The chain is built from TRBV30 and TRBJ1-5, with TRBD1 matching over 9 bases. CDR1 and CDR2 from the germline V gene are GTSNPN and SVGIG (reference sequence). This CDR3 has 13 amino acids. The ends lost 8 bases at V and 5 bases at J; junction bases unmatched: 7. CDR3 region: CALETGGDQPQHF. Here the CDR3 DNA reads TGTGCCCTCGAAACAGGGGGCGATCAGCCCCAGCATTTT.

The CDR3: CASSFKAPQNNQPQHF. The CDR3 DNA sequence: TGTGCCAGCAGTTTTAAGGCGCCACAGAACAATCAGCCCCAGCATTTT. This chain links TRBV27 with TRBJ1-5; D unresolved. Trimming stripped 3 bases from V and 3 bases from J, with 15 bases between. The germline V gene encodes CDR1 MNHEY and CDR2 SMNVEV (reference sequence). The CDR3 sequence is 16 residues long.

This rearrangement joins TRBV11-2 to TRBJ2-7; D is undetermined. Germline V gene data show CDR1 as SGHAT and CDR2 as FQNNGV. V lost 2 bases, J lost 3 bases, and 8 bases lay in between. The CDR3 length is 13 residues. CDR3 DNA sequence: TGTGCCAGCAGCTTAATGCCAGACTACGAGCAGTACTTC. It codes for CASSLMPDYEQYF. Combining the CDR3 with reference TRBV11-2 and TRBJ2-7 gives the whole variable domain EAGVAQSPRYKIIEKRQSVAFWCNPISGHATLYWYQQILGQGPKLLIQFQNNGVVDDSQLPKDRFSAERLKGVDSTLKIQPAKLEDSAVYLCASSLMPDYEQYFGPGTRLTVT.

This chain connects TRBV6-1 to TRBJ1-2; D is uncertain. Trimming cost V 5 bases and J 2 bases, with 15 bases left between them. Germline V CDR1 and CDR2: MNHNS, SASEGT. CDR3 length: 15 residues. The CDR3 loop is CASSLSLLTNYGYTF. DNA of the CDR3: TGTGCCAGCAGTCTTAGCCTCCTCACCAACTATGGCTACACCTTC.

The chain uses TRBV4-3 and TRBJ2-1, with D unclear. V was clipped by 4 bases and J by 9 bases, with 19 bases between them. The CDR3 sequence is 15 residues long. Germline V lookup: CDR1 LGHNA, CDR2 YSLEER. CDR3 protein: CASSPHALELSEQFF. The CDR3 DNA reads TGCGCCAGCAGCCCCCATGCACTGGAACTTTCTGAGCAGTTCTTC.

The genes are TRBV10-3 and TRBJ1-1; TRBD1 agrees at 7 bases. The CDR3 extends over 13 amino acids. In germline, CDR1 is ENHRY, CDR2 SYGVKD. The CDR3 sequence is CLSRQGSGTEAFF. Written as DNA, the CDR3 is TGTCTTAGTAGACAGGGAAGTGGCACTGAAGCTTTCTTT.

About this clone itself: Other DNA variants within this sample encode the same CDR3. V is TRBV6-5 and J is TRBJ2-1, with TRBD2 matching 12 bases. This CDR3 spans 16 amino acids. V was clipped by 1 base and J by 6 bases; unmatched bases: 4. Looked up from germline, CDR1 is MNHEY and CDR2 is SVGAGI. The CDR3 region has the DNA TGTGCCAGCAGTTACTTATCTAGCGGGAGGGCCAATGAGCAGTTCTTC. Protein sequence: CASSYLSSGRANEQFF.

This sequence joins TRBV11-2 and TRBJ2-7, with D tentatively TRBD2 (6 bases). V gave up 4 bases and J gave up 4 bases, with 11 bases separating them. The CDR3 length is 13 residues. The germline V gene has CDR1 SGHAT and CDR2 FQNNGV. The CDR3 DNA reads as TGTGCCAGCAGCTCGGGACTTCAATACGAGCAGTACTTC. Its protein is CASSSGLQYEQYF.

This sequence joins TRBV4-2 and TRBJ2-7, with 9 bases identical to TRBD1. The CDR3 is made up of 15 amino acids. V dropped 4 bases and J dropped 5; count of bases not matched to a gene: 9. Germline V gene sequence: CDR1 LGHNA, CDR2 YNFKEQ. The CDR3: CASSPRRTGEHEQYF. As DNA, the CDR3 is TGTGCCAGCAGCCCACGACGGACAGGGGAACACGAGCAGTACTTC.

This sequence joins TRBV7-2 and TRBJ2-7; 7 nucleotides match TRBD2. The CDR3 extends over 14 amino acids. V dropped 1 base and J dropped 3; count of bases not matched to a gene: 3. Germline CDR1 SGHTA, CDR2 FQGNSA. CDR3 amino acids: CASSLGGGLYEQYF. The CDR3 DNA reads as TGTGCCAGCAGCTTAGGCGGGGGTCTCTACGAGCAGTACTTC.

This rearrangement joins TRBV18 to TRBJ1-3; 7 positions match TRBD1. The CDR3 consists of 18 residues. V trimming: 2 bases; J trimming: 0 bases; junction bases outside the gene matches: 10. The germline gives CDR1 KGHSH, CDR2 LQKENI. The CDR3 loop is CASSPKPTGYISGNTIYF. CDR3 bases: TGTGCCAGCTCACCAAAGCCGACAGGGTATATCTCTGGAAACACCATATATTTT.

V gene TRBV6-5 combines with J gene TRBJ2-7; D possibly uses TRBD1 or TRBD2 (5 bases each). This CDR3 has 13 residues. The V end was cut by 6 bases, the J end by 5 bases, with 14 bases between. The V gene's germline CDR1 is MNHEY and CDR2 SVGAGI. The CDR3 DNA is TGTGCCAGCAGGCCCAAGAGGGGTCACGAGCAGTACTTC. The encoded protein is CASRPKRGHEQYF.

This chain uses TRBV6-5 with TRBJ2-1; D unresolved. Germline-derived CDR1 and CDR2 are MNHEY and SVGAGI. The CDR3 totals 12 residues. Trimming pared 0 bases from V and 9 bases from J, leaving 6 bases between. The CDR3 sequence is CASSYSMVEQFF. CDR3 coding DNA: TGTGCCAGCAGTTACTCGATGGTTGAGCAGTTCTTC.

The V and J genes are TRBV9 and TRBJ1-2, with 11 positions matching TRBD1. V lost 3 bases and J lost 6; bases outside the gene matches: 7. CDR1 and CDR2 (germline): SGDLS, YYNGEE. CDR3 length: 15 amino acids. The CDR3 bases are TGTGCCAGCAGCGCACTAGGACAGGGGGCGGATGGCTACACCTTC. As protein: CASSALGQGADGYTF.

Here the CDR3 DNA reads TGTGCCAGTAGTACTGCGAACACTGAAGCTTTCTTT. This sequence encodes CASSTANTEAFF. This chain uses TRBV19 with TRBJ1-1; unclear D gene. V was cut by 4 bases and J by 1 base, with 4 bases left in between. This CDR3 region has 12 residues. Germline CDR1 reads LNHDA; CDR2 reads SQIVND (reference sequence).

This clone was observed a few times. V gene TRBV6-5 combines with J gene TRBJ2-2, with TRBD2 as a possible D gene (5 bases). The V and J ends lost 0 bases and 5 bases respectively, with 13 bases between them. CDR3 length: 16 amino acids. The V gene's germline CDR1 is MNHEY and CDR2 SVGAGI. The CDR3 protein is CASSYSRRTTTGELFF. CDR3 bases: TGTGCCAGCAGTTACTCACGGAGGACCACTACCGGGGAGCTGTTTTTT.

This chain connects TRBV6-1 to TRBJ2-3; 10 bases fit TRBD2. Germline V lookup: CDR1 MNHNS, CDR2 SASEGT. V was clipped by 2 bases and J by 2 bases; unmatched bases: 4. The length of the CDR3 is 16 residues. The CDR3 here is CASSELAGVTTDTQYF. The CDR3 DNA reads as TGTGCCAGCAGTGAACTAGCGGGAGTAACCACAGATACGCAGTATTTT.

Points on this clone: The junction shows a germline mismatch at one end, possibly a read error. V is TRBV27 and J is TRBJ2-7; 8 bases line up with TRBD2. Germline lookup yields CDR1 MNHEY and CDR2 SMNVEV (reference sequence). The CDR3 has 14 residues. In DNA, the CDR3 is TGTGCCAGCAGTGATCAAGCGGGAGTACCGACCGGATTCTTC. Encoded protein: CASSDQAGVPTGFF.

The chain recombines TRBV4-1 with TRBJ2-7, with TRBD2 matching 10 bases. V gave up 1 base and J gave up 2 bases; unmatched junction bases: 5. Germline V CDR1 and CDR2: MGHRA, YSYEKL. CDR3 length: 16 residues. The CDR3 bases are TGCGCCAGCAGCCAAGGGCTAGCGGGAGAAACCTACGAGCAGTACTTC. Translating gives CASSQGLAGETYEQYF.

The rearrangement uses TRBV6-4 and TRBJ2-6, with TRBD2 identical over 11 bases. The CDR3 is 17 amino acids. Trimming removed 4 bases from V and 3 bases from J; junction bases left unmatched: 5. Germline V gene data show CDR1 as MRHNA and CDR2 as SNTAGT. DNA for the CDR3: TGTGCCAGCAGTGTAACTAGCGGGAGTGGTGGGGCCAACGTCCTGACTTTC. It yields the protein CASSVTSGSGGANVLTF.

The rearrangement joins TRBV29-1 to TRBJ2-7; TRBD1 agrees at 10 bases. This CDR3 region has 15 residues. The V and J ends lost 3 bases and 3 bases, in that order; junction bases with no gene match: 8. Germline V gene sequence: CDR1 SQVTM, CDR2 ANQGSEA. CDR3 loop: CSVDLRDRGNYEQYF. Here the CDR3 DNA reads TGCAGCGTTGATCTCCGGGACAGGGGTAACTACGAGCAGTACTTC.

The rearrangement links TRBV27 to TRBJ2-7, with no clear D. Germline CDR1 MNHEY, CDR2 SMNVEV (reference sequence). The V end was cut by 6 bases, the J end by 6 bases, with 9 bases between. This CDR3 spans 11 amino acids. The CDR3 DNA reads TGTGCCAGCAGCCGAGGTGTCGAGCAGTACTTC. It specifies CASSRGVEQYF.

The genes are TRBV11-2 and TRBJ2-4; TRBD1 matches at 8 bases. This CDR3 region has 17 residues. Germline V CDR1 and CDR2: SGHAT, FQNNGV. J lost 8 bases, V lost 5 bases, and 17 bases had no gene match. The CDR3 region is CASSAGQGLTWGDIQYF. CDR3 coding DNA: TGTGCCAGCAGCGCCGGACAGGGCCTTACCTGGGGAGACATTCAGTACTTC.

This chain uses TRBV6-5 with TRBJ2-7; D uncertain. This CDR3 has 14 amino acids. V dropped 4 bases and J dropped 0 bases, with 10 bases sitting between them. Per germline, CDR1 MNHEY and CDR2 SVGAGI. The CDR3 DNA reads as TGTGCCAGCAGTTTCTTCATAAACTCCTACGAGCAGTACTTC. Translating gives CASSFFINSYEQYF.

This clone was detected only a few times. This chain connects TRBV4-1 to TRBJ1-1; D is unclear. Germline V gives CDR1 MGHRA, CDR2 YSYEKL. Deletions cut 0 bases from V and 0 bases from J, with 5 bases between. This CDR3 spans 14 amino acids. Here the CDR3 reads CASSQELVNTEAFF. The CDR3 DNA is TGCGCCAGCAGCCAAGAACTTGTGAACACTGAAGCTTTCTTT.